Each of the 20 T cell receptor beta chains below was sequenced from the same sample in a study of blood T cell repertoires in COVID-19. The assay was immunoSEQ multiplex PCR, and TCRdb's table has in-frame clones only and misses some. The sample records 250,000 or so clones, approximately 86% being singletons. Sequencing was carried out using PBMCs or T cells enriched from blood (not recorded which). These receptors all come from a woman aged 50 to 60 who had recovered from COVID-19.

This clone appeared a single time. V usage is TRBV18 and J usage is TRBJ1-1, with 8 bases aligning to TRBD1. Germline trimming cut 3 bases from V and 3 bases from J; bases unmatched to any gene: 3. The CDR3 consists of 14 residues. Per the germline V gene, CDR1 is KGHSH and CDR2 is LQKENI. CDR3 coding DNA: TGTGCCAGCTCACCCGACAGGGGATACACTGAAGCTTTCTTT. This translates into CASSPDRGYTEAFF.

The chain recombines TRBV6-6 with TRBJ1-5; D is undetermined. The V and J ends lost 7 bases and 1 base respectively, with 8 bases between them. Germline assignment: CDR1 MNHNY and CDR2 SVGAGI (reference sequence). The CDR3 sequence is 13 residues long. The CDR3 loop reads CASTPVSNQPQHF. CDR3 sequence (DNA): TGTGCCAGCACTCCCGTAAGCAATCAGCCCCAGCATTTT.

The CDR3 is CASSPTVSGNTIYF. CDR3 coding DNA: TGTGCCAGCAGCCCGACAGTCTCTGGAAACACCATATATTTT. V and J are TRBV6-5 and TRBJ1-3, with TRBD1 as a possible D gene (5 bases). Trimming shortened V by 6 bases and J by 0 bases, and 9 bases separated the two germline ends. This CDR3 comprises 14 residues. The V gene's germline CDR1 is MNHEY and CDR2 SVGAGI.

The rearrangement joins TRBV5-6 to TRBJ2-2, with 8 bases matching TRBD2. In germline, CDR1 is SGHDT, CDR2 YYEEEE. This CDR3 comprises 17 residues. The V and J ends lost 4 bases and 5 bases, in that order; junction bases with no gene match: 13. CDR3 residues: CASSPEPTSVKTGELFF. The CDR3 bases are TGTGCCAGCAGCCCTGAGCCGACTAGCGTTAAGACCGGGGAGCTGTTTTTT. The whole variable domain, remainder taken from reference TRBV5-6 and TRBJ2-2, is DAGVTQSPTHLIKTRGQQVTLRCSPKSGHDTVSWYQQALGQGPQFIFQYYEEEERQRGNFPDRFSGHQFPNYSSELNVNALLLGDSALYLCASSPEPTSVKTGELFFGEGSRLTVL.

This chain connects TRBV9 to TRBJ2-3; D is undetermined. The CDR3 extends over 16 amino acids. The germline V and J ends were trimmed by 4 bases and 4 bases, with 19 bases remaining between them. In germline, CDR1 is SGDLS, CDR2 YYNGEE. CDR3: CASSFVPSPGPDTQYF. DNA for the CDR3: TGTGCCAGCAGCTTTGTCCCTTCTCCTGGGCCAGATACGCAGTATTTT.

The rearrangement joins TRBV3-1 (or the pseudogene TRBV3-2) to TRBJ2-2, with 10 nucleotides matching TRBD2. J was trimmed by 0 bases and V by 4 bases; bases with no gene match: 5. CDR1 and CDR2 from the germline V gene are LGHDT and YNNKEL (reference sequence). The CDR3 length is 17 residues. CDR3 sequence reads: CASSPRLAGTNTGELFF. In DNA, the CDR3 is TGTGCCAGCAGCCCCCGACTAGCGGGTACGAACACCGGGGAGCTGTTTTTT.

V usage is TRBV19 and J usage is TRBJ2-2, with no clear D. The CDR3 spans 15 residues. The germline gives CDR1 LNHDA, CDR2 SQIVND (reference sequence). V shed 3 bases and J shed 7 bases, with 15 bases lying between them. In nucleotides, the CDR3 is TGTGCCAGTAGTATCCCCTCCGGCCTAGGCGGGGAGCTGTTTTTT. It is translated as CASSIPSGLGGELFF.

The CDR3 sequence: CASSTRGEAFF. The CDR3 DNA reads TGTGCCAGTTCGACCCGGGGAGAAGCTTTCTTT. This chain links TRBV19 with TRBJ1-1; D remains ambiguous. Germline CDR1 and CDR2: LNHDA and SQIVND (reference sequence). CDR3 length: 11 amino acids. With 8 bases removed from V and 8 bases from J, the gap between germline ends came to 12 bases.

The V call is TRBV28, the J call TRBJ2-4; D possibly corresponds to TRBD2 (7 bases). In germline, CDR1 is MDHEN, CDR2 SYDVKM. V was cut by 6 bases and J by 0 bases, with 15 bases left in between. CDR3 length equals 16 residues. CDR3 in DNA: TGTGCCAGCAGGCCACGGGGGGCGATAGCCAAAAACATTCAGTACTTC. Protein: CASRPRGAIAKNIQYF.

This clone was found once. V and J are TRBV30 and TRBJ1-3; D unclear. Deletions cut 0 bases from V and 1 base from J, with 4 bases between. The CDR3 sequence is 13 residues long. Germline CDR1 reads GTSNPN; CDR2 reads SVGIG (reference sequence). This chain's CDR3 is CAWSVRSGNTIYF. In nucleotides, the CDR3 is TGTGCCTGGAGTGTGCGATCTGGAAACACCATATATTTT.

The V call is TRBV29-1, the J call TRBJ2-5; a weak D match, TRBD1 (6 bases). V shed 5 bases and J shed 5 bases, with 12 bases lying between them. This CDR3 comprises 12 residues. Germline V gives CDR1 SQVTM, CDR2 ANQGSEA. CDR3 nucleotides: TGCAGCGTTCTGGGGGCCTCGGAGACCCAGTACTTC. The encoded protein is CSVLGASETQYF.

The rearrangement joins TRBV27 to TRBJ2-1; no clear D. Germline V CDR1 and CDR2: MNHEY, SMNVEV (reference sequence). The ends were cut back, 6 bases at V and 3 bases at J, with 15 bases in the middle. The CDR3 runs 15 residues. CDR3 nucleotide sequence: TGTGCCAGCAGCCTCCCCGGTACTGTCTACAATGAGCAGTTCTTC. This gives the protein CASSLPGTVYNEQFF.

V gene TRBV29-1 combines with J gene TRBJ1-1; D gene unclear. CDR1 is SQVTM, CDR2 ANQGSEA, per germline. The CDR3 contains 14 residues. The V and J ends lost 1 base and 1 base respectively, with 10 bases between them. CDR3 residues: CSVEAPTGNTEAFF. CDR3 coding DNA: TGCAGCGTTGAAGCCCCCACGGGGAACACTGAAGCTTTCTTT.

V usage is TRBV18 and J usage is TRBJ1-5; a possible D gene is TRBD1 (6 bases). V lost 5 bases, J lost 0 bases, and 8 bases lay in between. The length of the CDR3 is 14 residues. The germline V gene has CDR1 KGHSH and CDR2 LQKENI. As DNA, the CDR3 is TGTGCCAGCTCAATAGGGGGTAGCAATCAGCCCCAGCATTTT. This codes for CASSIGGSNQPQHF.

The J gene is TRBJ2-1, the V gene TRBV4-1, with 12 bases matching TRBD2. CDR1 MGHRA and CDR2 YSYEKL come from the germline V gene. This CDR3 has 17 residues. The trim removed 2 bases at V and 1 base at J, leaving 3 bases unmatched. Here the CDR3 DNA reads TGCGCCAGCAGCCAACTCGGGACTAGCGGGTCCTACAATGAGCAGTTCTTC. It codes for CASSQLGTSGSYNEQFF.

V is TRBV6-1 and J is TRBJ1-2, with a weak D call TRBD1 (6 bases). Looked up from germline, CDR1 is MNHNS and CDR2 is SASEGT. Trimming left V 0 bases short and J 3 bases short, with 8 bases between. The CDR3 runs 14 residues. CDR3 in DNA: TGTGCCAGCAGTGAAGCCGACAGGTACTATGGCTACACCTTC. Protein product: CASSEADRYYGYTF.

The chain combines TRBV18 with TRBJ1-1; 10 nucleotides line up with TRBD1. The CDR3 has 14 amino acids. Germline lookup yields CDR1 KGHSH and CDR2 LQKENI. V lost 3 bases and J lost 5; bases outside the gene matches: 3. CDR3 in amino acids: CASSPDRGRTEAFF. The CDR3 region has the DNA TGTGCCAGCTCACCGGACAGGGGGAGAACTGAAGCTTTCTTT.

This rearrangement joins TRBV2 to TRBJ2-1; the match to TRBD1 covers 8 bases. This CDR3 is 14 amino acids long. The germline gives CDR1 SNHLY, CDR2 FYNNEI. With V trimmed by 5 bases and J by 2 bases, 2 bases remained unmatched. In nucleotides, the CDR3 is TGTGCCAGCAGTAAGGACAGGGCCTACAATGAGCAGTTCTTC. Amino acids: CASSKDRAYNEQFF. Full variable domain (remainder filled in from reference TRBV2 and TRBJ2-1): EPEVTQTPSHQVTQMGQEVILRCVPISNHLYFYWYRQILGQKVEFLVSFYNNEISEKSEIFDDQFSVERPDGSNFTLKIRSTKLEDSAMYFCASSKDRAYNEQFFGPGTRLTVL.

The chain combines TRBV15 with TRBJ2-3, with 10 bases identical to TRBD2. V was pared by 3 bases and J by 4 bases, with 4 bases of the junction left unmatched. The CDR3 runs to 15 residues. The germline gives CDR1 LNHNV, CDR2 YYDKDF (reference sequence). CDR3 sequence (DNA): TGTGCCACCAGCAGCCCTAGCGGGAGTGCAGATACGCAGTATTTT. Translated: CATSSPSGSADTQYF.

The CDR3 region has the DNA TGTGCCTGCCCGTTCCGGGACAGGGTTATCCATGAGCAGTTCTTC. It is translated as CACPFRDRVIHEQFF. J is TRBJ2-1 and V is TRBV30, with 9 bases aligning to TRBD1. Germline values: CDR1 GTSNPN, CDR2 SVGIG (reference sequence). Trimming took 6 bases from V and 8 from J; bases not matched to a gene: 14. The CDR3 runs to 15 residues.